The 20 T cell receptor beta chains listed next were all sequenced from one sample in a study of blood T cell repertoires in COVID-19. Profiled with immunoSEQ multiplex PCR; TCRdb holds only in-frame clones, not every one. Altogether approximately 130,000 clones are present, approximately 85% being singletons, with the ten largest covering 3.5% to 5%. Sequenced input: peripheral blood. Receptors originate from a human donor in a cohort sampled during active COVID-19.

This clone was observed a handful of times. The chain joins TRBV7-9 to TRBJ1-1; maybe TRBD1 (6 bases). CDR1 and CDR2 from the germline V gene are SEHNR and FQNEAQ (reference sequence). The CDR3 consists of 15 residues. Trimming stripped 5 bases from V and 3 bases from J, with 16 bases between. The CDR3 DNA reads TGTGCCAGCAGCCCCTCAAAGGGGGGGGACACTGAAGCTTTCTTT. Amino acid sequence: CASSPSKGGDTEAFF.

The V and J genes are TRBV30 and TRBJ1-1; TRBD1 might be the D (5 bases). V lost 5 bases and J lost 4, with 11 bases in between. Germline V CDR1 and CDR2: GTSNPN, SVGIG (reference sequence). The CDR3 covers 12 residues. CDR3 DNA: TGTGCCTGGCGACAGAAGACCACTGAAGCTTTCTTT. This codes for CAWRQKTTEAFF.

CDR3 sequence: CASTQTSGDYNEQFF. The CDR3 nucleotides are TGTGCCAGCACCCAGACTAGCGGGGATTACAATGAGCAGTTCTTC. V and J are TRBV5-8 and TRBJ2-1; 11 bases align to TRBD2. V was clipped by 6 bases and J by 4 bases; unmatched bases: 6. From germline, CDR1 is SGHTS and CDR2 YDEGEE. The CDR3 contains 15 residues.

The gene calls are TRBV6-2 or TRBV6-3 and TRBJ1-1; tentative D call: TRBD1 (6 bases). The CDR3 has 16 amino acids. Looked up from germline, CDR1 is MNHEY and CDR2 is SVGEGT. Trimming cost V 0 bases and J 6 bases, with 17 bases left between them. The CDR3 loop reads CASSYSRGRGFAEAFF. CDR3 DNA: TGTGCCAGCAGTTACTCCCGCGGCAGGGGATTCGCTGAAGCTTTCTTT.

The chain couples TRBV10-1 to TRBJ1-2; D may be TRBD1 (6 bases). Germline CDR1 reads WNHNN; CDR2 reads SYGVQD (reference sequence). Trimming pared 8 bases from V and 8 bases from J, leaving 18 bases between. The CDR3 spans 13 residues. This chain's CDR3 is CASLPQEGGGYTF. For the CDR3, the DNA is TGCGCCAGCCTACCACAGGAGGGGGGGGGCTACACCTTC.

A single count supports this clone. The rearrangement uses TRBV7-6 and TRBJ1-3, with 7 bases identical to TRBD1. V lost 5 bases to trimming and J lost 4 bases; unmatched junction nucleotides: 8. This CDR3 is 15 amino acids long. Germline V gene data show CDR1 as SGHVS and CDR2 as FNYEAQ. Here the CDR3 reads CASSATGATGNTIYF. The CDR3 DNA is TGTGCCAGCAGCGCCACAGGGGCTACCGGAAACACCATATATTTT.

V gene TRBV5-1 combines with J gene TRBJ2-2; 9 nucleotides align to TRBD1. The germline CDR1 and CDR2 sequences are SGHRS and YFSETQ. Trimming removed 5 bases from V and 9 bases from J; junction bases left unmatched: 11. CDR3 length equals 15 residues. Here the CDR3 DNA reads TGCGCCAGCAGTTCCGGGACAGGGTGGAACCGGGAGCTGTTTTTT. Translation: CASSSGTGWNRELFF.

For the CDR3, the DNA is TGCGCCAGCAGCAGTGGTCTGACGGGGCAAGAGACCCAGTACTTC. It yields the protein CASSSGLTGQETQYF. The rearrangement joins TRBV5-1 to TRBJ2-5; TRBD2 might be the D (5 bases). Trimming removed 4 bases from V and 2 bases from J, with 15 bases in between. The CDR3 runs to 15 residues. Germline values: CDR1 SGHRS, CDR2 YFSETQ.

CDR3 DNA sequence: TGCAGTGCTAGTGCCGGAGGAGTTGTAGAGACCCAGTACTTC. Amino acid sequence: CSASAGGVVETQYF. This chain uses TRBV20-1 with TRBJ2-5, with a possible D match to TRBD2 (5 bases). Trimming removed 3 bases from V and 4 bases from J, with 15 bases in between. Per germline, CDR1 DFQATT and CDR2 SNEGSKA (reference sequence). CDR3 length: 14 amino acids.

V usage is TRBV6-2 or TRBV6-3 and J usage is TRBJ2-7, with D perhaps matching TRBD2 (5 bases). Germline V gives CDR1 MNHEY, CDR2 SVGEGT. Trimming removed 4 bases at V and 4 bases at J, with 11 bases between. This CDR3 is 13 amino acids long. The CDR3 region has the DNA TGTGCCAGCAGTTTATATGGGGAGTACGAGCAGTACGTC. This encodes CASSLYGEYEQYV.

V gene TRBV25-1 combines with J gene TRBJ2-1; 7 bases match TRBD2. This CDR3 has 14 residues. V shed 6 bases and J 11 bases; nucleotides not matched to a gene: 13. Germline V lookup: CDR1 MGHDK, CDR2 SYGVNS. CDR3 nucleotide sequence: TGTGCCAGCAGCGATCCGGCTAGCGGTCAAAAGCAGTTCTTC. Residues: CASSDPASGQKQFF. Supplemented by reference TRBV25-1 and TRBJ2-1, the full variable domain reads EADIYQTPRYLVIGTGKKITLECSQTMGHDKMYWYQQDPGMELHLIHYSYGVNSTEKGDLSSESTVSRIRTEHFPLTLESARPSHTSQYLCASSDPASGQKQFFGPGTRLTVL.

There are many counts of this clone. The chain couples TRBV25-1 to TRBJ2-5; possible D gene TRBD2, 6 bases. Trimming removed 3 bases from V and 5 bases from J, with 13 bases in between. Germline V gene sequence: CDR1 MGHDK, CDR2 SYGVNS. The CDR3 extends over 14 amino acids. The CDR3 protein is CASSDRLGRETQYF. The DNA for the CDR3 is TGTGCCAGCAGTGACCGGCTGGGGAGGGAGACCCAGTACTTC.

J is TRBJ1-3 and V is TRBV6-1, with D maybe TRBD1 (6 bases). Per the germline V gene, CDR1 is MNHNS and CDR2 is SASEGT. This CDR3 region has 18 residues. Deletions cut 4 bases from V and 0 bases from J, with 19 bases between. CDR3 protein: CASSALVGGGFSGNTIYF. CDR3 nucleotide sequence: TGTGCCAGCAGTGCGCTGGTAGGGGGGGGCTTCTCTGGAAACACCATATATTTT.

The CDR3 sequence: CASSSQLEQYF. Written as DNA, the CDR3 is TGTGCCAGCAGCTCCCAACTGGAGCAGTACTTC. The chain employs TRBV5-4 and TRBJ2-7; D is ambiguous. This CDR3 is 11 amino acids long. Trimming stripped 3 bases from V and 7 bases from J, with 8 bases between. Germline assignment: CDR1 SGHNT and CDR2 YYREEE (reference sequence). Looking up the rest from reference TRBV5-4 and TRBJ2-7 gives the full variable domain: ETGVTQSPTHLIKTRGQQVTLRCSSQSGHNTVSWYQQALGQGPQFIFQYYREEENGRGNFPPRFSGLQFPNYSSELNVNALELDDSALYLCASSSQLEQYFGPGTRLTVT.

This chain links TRBV15 with TRBJ1-1; D is perhaps TRBD1 (5 bases). The CDR3 is 13 amino acids. Germline V gene sequence: CDR1 LNHNV, CDR2 YYDKDF (reference sequence). V shed 6 bases and J shed 3 bases, with 11 bases lying between them. CDR3 coding DNA: TGTGCCACCAGTATGGGGCGCGACACTGAAGCTTTCTTT. Protein: CATSMGRDTEAFF.

This rearrangement joins TRBV5-1 to TRBJ1-5; D is perhaps TRBD1 (5 bases). The germline gives CDR1 SGHRS, CDR2 YFSETQ. This CDR3 has 13 amino acids. V dropped 1 base and J dropped 6 bases, with 8 bases sitting between them. The CDR3 reads CASSLKGAQPQHF. CDR3 nucleotides: TGCGCCAGCAGCTTGAAAGGGGCTCAGCCCCAGCATTTT. Based on the CDR3 plus reference TRBV5-1 and TRBJ1-5, the full variable domain is KAGVTQTPRYLIKTRGQQVTLSCSPISGHRSVSWYQQTPGQGLQFLFEYFSETQRNKGNFPGRFSGRQFSNSRSEMNVSTLELGDSALYLCASSLKGAQPQHFGDGTRLSIL.

J is TRBJ2-5 and V is TRBV5-4; the match to TRBD1 covers 8 bases. J was trimmed by 5 bases and V by 3 bases; bases with no gene match: 6. Germline CDR1 and CDR2: SGHNT and YYREEE (reference sequence). The CDR3 extends over 14 amino acids. The CDR3 DNA reads as TGTGCCAGCAGCTCTACAGGGGGAATCGAGACCCAGTACTTC. Translation: CASSSTGGIETQYF.

This clone was seen a handful of times. The J gene is TRBJ1-5, the V gene TRBV27; D not certain. Germline CDR1 is MNHEY and CDR2 is SMNVEV (reference sequence). The CDR3 loop spans 12 amino acids. V lost 4 bases, J lost 4 bases, and 5 bases lay in between. CDR3 in DNA: TGTGCCAGCAGTTCCTTGAATCAGCCCCAGCATTTT. Its protein is CASSSLNQPQHF.

V gene TRBV28 combines with J gene TRBJ2-7; D is possibly TRBD2 (5 bases). Per the germline V gene, CDR1 is MDHEN and CDR2 is SYDVKM. This CDR3 is 14 amino acids long. Trimming removed 5 bases at V and 7 bases at J, with 18 bases between. The CDR3 here is CASSPAGLGREQYV. The CDR3 nucleotides are TGTGCCAGCAGTCCCGCCGGACTCGGTAGGGAGCAGTACGTC.

V is TRBV19 and J is TRBJ2-2; 7 bases map to TRBD1. The CDR3 is 16 amino acids. CDR1 and CDR2 (germline): LNHDA, SQIVND (reference sequence). Germline trimming cut 3 bases from V and 3 bases from J; bases unmatched to any gene: 7. For the CDR3, the DNA is TGTGCCAGTAGTATGACCGTGGGACAGCACACCGGGGAGCTGTTTTTT. Residues: CASSMTVGQHTGELFF. Full variable domain (outside the CDR3, taken from reference TRBV19 and TRBJ2-2): DGGITQSPKYLFRKEGQNVTLSCEQNLNHDAMYWYRQDPGQGLRLIYYSQIVNDFQKGDIAEGYSVSREKKESFPLTVTSAQKNPTAFYLCASSMTVGQHTGELFFGEGSRLTVL.